This TCR beta chain was captured by sequencing in a study of identical twins. Findings of the study overall: Rather than following the same donors, the conclusions depended on cross-sectional statistical analysis. Twin sharing of out-of-frame TCR alpha was underestimated by models in monozygotic pairs.

On this clonotype: The antigen is not known.

All donors were healthy, and all were Caucasian. TCRdb itself ran the 5' RACE reads through MiXCR, one entry per CDR3 protein. The repertoire holds some 1,600,000 distinct CDR3 sequences, with about 30% as singletons. This TCR came from a newborn girl in good health. The sequencing input was cord blood.

The CDR3 here is CASSLGLGVDNSPLHF. The CDR3 nucleotides are TGCGCCAGCAGCTTGGGCCTCGGGGTAGATAATTCACCCCTCCACTTT. The V gene is TRBV5-1, the J gene TRBJ1-6, with no clear D. This CDR3 is built from 16 residues. V was shortened by 0 bases and J by 5 bases, with 12 bases between the two germline ends. From germline, CDR1 is SGHRS and CDR2 YFSETQ.